This TCR beta chain was profiled in a study of T cell clones after liver transplantation. Study details: At least one year of complete immunosuppression withdrawal without enzymes over twice normal defined tolerance.

Trimming cost V 1 base and J 8 bases, with 11 bases left between them. Germline V gives CDR1 MNHNS, CDR2 SASEGT. The CDR3 sequence is 14 residues long. Assay: immunoSEQ multiplex PCR; the TCRdb copy retains only in-frame clones and omits some. The sample contains 95,000 to 110,000 clones, 84% of which appear only once. Sorting of unstimulated PBMCs yielded separate CD3+CD4+ and CD3+CD8+ fractions. The chain recombines TRBV6-1 with TRBJ1-4; D unclear. The sequenced sample was CD4+ T cells from blood, obtained around 50 months after liver transplant. The clonotype was recovered from a human patient who received a liver transplant. Some T cells may originate from the graft donor. The CDR3 is CASSEVRLREKLFF. The CDR3 DNA reads TGTGCCAGCAGTGAAGTAAGGCTTAGGGAAAAACTGTTTTTT.